This paragraph covers one TCR beta chain sequence. In Seattle, patients joined the study during active infection and were tracked longitudinally. The data are from a study of blood T cell repertoires in COVID-19. Study-wide background: The analysed material was cDNA or gDNA that came from T cells, B-cell-depleted T cells, or PBMCs.

The ends lost 1 base at V and 4 bases at J; junction bases unmatched: 10. Germline V gene lookup returns CDR1 SGDLS and CDR2 YYNGEE. This CDR3 has 18 residues. In the original workflow: Amplifying reference gene primers gave estimates of nucleated cell counts. Sequenced by immunoSEQ multiplex PCR; TCRdb stores in-frame clones only, minus some. V, J and clone size are taken as reported in that table, and D and trimming were inferred from the DNA itself. The sample holds roughly 440,000 clones; about 91% are singletons and the top ten take over 9.5%. Sequenced: peripheral blood. This clonotype was sampled from a woman in her forties or fifties with COVID-19, enrolled during active disease. J is TRBJ2-2 and V is TRBV9, with 10 nucleotides matching TRBD2. Here the CDR3 reads CASSVTSGGAGGTGELFF. CDR3 in DNA: TGTGCCAGCAGCGTAACAAGCGGGGGGGCAGGAGGCACCGGGGAGCTGTTTTTT.